These 14 T cell receptor beta chains were all obtained from the same sample, sequenced in a study of cytomegalovirus exposure and HLA in healthy donors. Vbeta (60) and Jbeta (13) primers were used in the PCR. The data were produced by immunoSEQ multiplex PCR, yet TCRdb's version contains in-frame clones alone and is incomplete. The sample includes over 80,000 clones, about two thirds of them seen just once. The material sequenced was PBMCs. The receptors originated from a boy younger than 18 in good health and CMV-seropositive.

The CDR3 DNA reads as TGTGCCAGCAGAAGACGTGGGAGGGTCAGGACTAATGAAAAACTGTTTTTT. It translates to CASRRRGRVRTNEKLFF. This chain joins TRBV13 and TRBJ1-4; D is uncertain. From germline, CDR1 is PRHDT and CDR2 FYEKMQ (reference sequence). The CDR3 length is 17 residues. With 6 bases removed from V and 2 bases from J, the gap between germline ends came to 19 bases.

This clone was observed a few times. The gene calls are TRBV6-6 and TRBJ2-1; D possibly corresponds to TRBD1 (5 bases). Trimming stripped 0 bases from V and 5 bases from J, with 11 bases between. The length of the CDR3 is 15 residues. CDR1 MNHNY and CDR2 SVGAGI come from the germline V gene (reference sequence). In nucleotides, the CDR3 is TGTGCCAGCAGTTACTCGGGGCGAGACAACAATGAGCAGTTCTTC. It translates to CASSYSGRDNNEQFF.

The chain employs TRBV9 and TRBJ2-3; 8 bases are a match to TRBD1. The CDR3 is made up of 14 amino acids. Trimming at V came to 4 bases and at J to 5 bases, leaving 6 bases not matched to a gene. Per germline, CDR1 SGDLS and CDR2 YYNGEE. The CDR3 DNA sequence: TGTGCCAGCAGCTTCGGACAGGGAATAGATACGCAGTATTTT. This codes for CASSFGQGIDTQYF.

The chain couples TRBV2 to TRBJ2-7, with a tentative D call TRBD1 (6 bases). The length of the CDR3 is 14 residues. CDR1 is SNHLY and CDR2 is FYNNEI in the germline V gene. V was shortened by 7 bases and J by 6 bases, with 19 bases between the two germline ends. The CDR3: CASNIDRSLGEQYF. The CDR3 DNA sequence: TGTGCCAGCAATATCGACAGGTCCTTAGGCGAGCAGTACTTC.

This clone has more than one count but fewer than ten. The chain couples TRBV5-1 to TRBJ1-2, with D possibly being TRBD1 (6 bases). CDR3 length equals 16 residues. The germline gives CDR1 SGHRS, CDR2 YFSETQ. V was trimmed by 0 bases and J by 3 bases, leaving 15 bases between them. This CDR3 reads CASSLEGDAKHYGYTF. The CDR3 bases are TGCGCCAGCAGCTTGGAGGGGGACGCGAAGCACTATGGCTACACCTTC.

This sequence joins TRBV4-3 and TRBJ2-7, with D maybe TRBD2 (5 bases). Trimming removed 3 bases at V and 0 bases at J, with 15 bases between. Germline loops: CDR1 LGHNA, CDR2 YSLEER. This CDR3 is 16 amino acids long. CDR3 DNA: TGCGCCAGCAGCCAGGAGAATAGTGGGAGCTCCTACGAGCAGTACTTC. Encoded protein: CASSQENSGSSYEQYF.

V usage is TRBV11-2 and J usage is TRBJ1-5, with TRBD1 as a possible D gene (5 bases). The germline CDR1 and CDR2 sequences are SGHAT and FQNNGV. The V end lost 5 bases, the J end lost 3 bases, and 11 bases lay between the germline ends. The CDR3 covers 14 residues. Written as DNA, the CDR3 is TGTGCCAGCAGCCCCAGGGATTTCAATCAGCCCCAGCATTTT. It yields the protein CASSPRDFNQPQHF.

V usage is TRBV6-5 and J usage is TRBJ2-2; D is uncertain. The CDR3 extends over 13 amino acids. CDR1 is MNHEY, CDR2 SVGAGI, per germline. The V end lost 6 bases, the J end lost 3 bases, and 8 bases lay between the germline ends. Here the CDR3 DNA reads TGTGCCAGCAGCCTCAGTTACACCGGGGAGCTGTTTTTT. It codes for CASSLSYTGELFF.

A few counts support this clone. The V call is TRBV10-1, the J call TRBJ1-1; 9 nucleotides match TRBD1. In germline, CDR1 is WNHNN, CDR2 SYGVQD (reference sequence). J gave up 6 bases and V 4 bases, and 6 bases lay outside the gene matches. CDR3 length: 14 amino acids. In DNA form, the CDR3 reads TGCGCCAGCAGTGTGGACAGGGGAGGGGCTGAAGCTTTCTTT. This translates into CASSVDRGGAEAFF.

V gene TRBV14 combines with J gene TRBJ1-1; 7 bases are shared with TRBD1. CDR1 is SGHDN, CDR2 FVKESK, per germline. The ends lost 10 bases at V and 5 bases at J; junction bases unmatched: 13. The CDR3 covers 14 residues. CDR3 sequence: CATLPRGRDTEAFF. The CDR3 region has the DNA TGTGCCACCCTCCCGAGGGGGCGAGATACTGAAGCTTTCTTT.

Worth noting for this clone: Other DNA sequences of this sample code for an identical CDR3. This rearrangement joins TRBV4-3 to TRBJ2-3; TRBD2 is a possible D gene (6 bases). CDR1 is LGHNA and CDR2 is YSLEER in the germline V gene. The CDR3 is made up of 14 amino acids. V was cut by 1 base and J by 7 bases, with 12 bases left in between. CDR3 protein: CASSQGLGRYTQYF. Here the CDR3 DNA reads TGCGCCAGCAGCCAAGGACTAGGAAGGTATACGCAGTATTTT.

CDR3 sequence reads: CASSPRLAAGFTDTQYF. CDR3 DNA sequence: TGTGCCAGCAGCCCCCGACTAGCGGCAGGGTTCACAGATACGCAGTATTTT. The genes are TRBV4-2 and TRBJ2-3; 9 positions agree with TRBD2. Per the germline V gene, CDR1 is LGHNA and CDR2 is YNFKEQ. With V trimmed by 4 bases and J by 2 bases, 10 bases remained unmatched. The CDR3 is 17 amino acids.

This clone was detected only a few times. The chain uses TRBV9 and TRBJ2-3, with a weak D call TRBD2 (7 bases). Germline V gene data show CDR1 as SGDLS and CDR2 as YYNGEE. V lost 2 bases to trimming and J lost 4 bases, with 14 bases between them. The CDR3 covers 15 residues. CDR3 protein: CASSVGGAPPDTQYF. CDR3 in DNA: TGTGCCAGCAGCGTTGGGGGGGCGCCCCCAGATACGCAGTATTTT.

The V and J genes are TRBV27 and TRBJ2-7, with 10 bases matching TRBD1. Trimming cost V 5 bases and J 0 bases; bases outside gene matches: 10. The germline V gene encodes CDR1 MNHEY and CDR2 SMNVEV (reference sequence). The CDR3 covers 17 residues. The CDR3 coding sequence is TGTGCCAGCAGTCCGTCCAGACAGGGGGCCTTCTCCTACGAGCAGTACTTC. As protein: CASSPSRQGAFSYEQYF.